The 22 T cell receptor beta chains below all came from one sample that was sequenced in a study of blood T cell repertoires in COVID-19. The data were produced by immunoSEQ multiplex PCR, yet TCRdb's version contains in-frame clones alone and is incomplete. The repertoire holds 75,000 to 85,000 clones, with roughly 90% as singletons. The sequencing input was peripheral blood. The receptors were gathered from a human donor in a cohort sampled during active COVID-19.

CDR3 loop: CAIREIDRKGTGELFF. The CDR3 DNA sequence: TGTGCCATCAGAGAGATCGACAGGAAGGGGACCGGGGAGCTGTTTTTT. V and J are TRBV10-3 and TRBJ2-2; a weak D match, TRBD1 (6 bases). The V and J ends lost 6 bases and 5 bases respectively, with 19 bases between them. The CDR3 covers 16 residues. Germline lookup yields CDR1 ENHRY and CDR2 SYGVKD.

This chain links TRBV6-5 with TRBJ1-4, with D maybe TRBD1 (6 bases). Germline V gene data show CDR1 as MNHEY and CDR2 as SVGAGI. V dropped 6 bases and J dropped 0 bases, with 11 bases sitting between them. The CDR3 has 15 residues. The CDR3 spells CASSVTGSTNEKLFF. The CDR3, as DNA: TGTGCCAGCAGCGTTACAGGGTCAACTAATGAAAAACTGTTTTTT.

The rearrangement links TRBV4-2 to TRBJ2-7; 7 bases are a match to TRBD1. The CDR3 spans 15 residues. Trimming at V came to 1 base and at J to 6 bases, leaving 9 bases not matched to a gene. Germline V gene data show CDR1 as LGHNA and CDR2 as YNFKEQ. This CDR3 reads CASSQGQGQLSEQYF. The CDR3 DNA follows: TGTGCCAGCAGCCAAGGGCAGGGACAGCTAAGCGAGCAGTACTTC.

This clone was recorded only once. The V call is TRBV29-1, the J call TRBJ2-7; 11 bases match TRBD1. CDR1 and CDR2 (germline): SQVTM, ANQGSEA. V lost 4 bases to trimming and J lost 7 bases; unmatched junction nucleotides: 9. CDR3 length equals 14 residues. Written as DNA, the CDR3 is TGCAGCGTTGTCGGCGGACAGGGGGCGACTGAGCAGTACTTC. Translated, it gives CSVVGGQGATEQYF.

The genes are TRBV27 and TRBJ2-1, with D maybe TRBD1 (5 bases). The CDR3 has 13 amino acids. Germline loops: CDR1 MNHEY, CDR2 SMNVEV (reference sequence). V lost 7 bases to trimming and J lost 5 bases, with 12 bases between them. CDR3 sequence (DNA): TGTGCCAGCACTTGGATAGGGGACAATGAGCAGTTCTTC. Protein sequence: CASTWIGDNEQFF.

The chain employs TRBV7-6 and TRBJ2-3; D not resolved. Trimming removed 0 bases from V and 0 bases from J, with 7 bases in between. Germline V gene lookup returns CDR1 SGHVS and CDR2 FNYEAQ. The CDR3 spans 15 residues. CDR3 DNA: TGTGCCAGCAGCTTAGCGCGTCACAGCACAGATACGCAGTATTTT. It translates to CASSLARHSTDTQYF.

This chain links TRBV28 with TRBJ2-7; the match to TRBD2 covers 10 bases. The CDR3 has 16 amino acids. V shed 1 base and J 1 base; nucleotides not matched to a gene: 4. Germline V CDR1 and CDR2: MDHEN, SYDVKM. CDR3 sequence: CASSLSASGRSYEQYF. The CDR3 region has the DNA TGTGCCAGCAGTTTATCGGCTAGCGGGAGATCCTACGAGCAGTACTTC.

This clone occurred once. The CDR3 DNA is TGTGCCAGCCCACCGGGACAGGGCTACAATGAGCAGTTCTTC. Its protein is CASPPGQGYNEQFF. V is TRBV7-9 and J is TRBJ2-1; TRBD1 aligns across 9 bases. The CDR3 extends over 14 amino acids. J gave up 3 bases and V 8 bases, and 5 bases lay outside the gene matches. Germline V lookup: CDR1 SEHNR, CDR2 FQNEAQ (reference sequence). Combining the CDR3 with reference TRBV7-9 and TRBJ2-1 gives the whole variable domain DTGVSQNPRHKITKRGQNVTFRCDPISEHNRLYWYRQTLGQGPEFLTYFQNEAQLEKSRLLSDRFSAERPKGSFSTLEIQRTEQGDSAMYLCASPPGQGYNEQFFGPGTRLTVL.

The chain has TRBV25-1 and TRBJ2-1; maybe TRBD2 (6 bases). Trimming left V 0 bases short and J 7 bases short, with 13 bases between. Germline V gene lookup returns CDR1 MGHDK and CDR2 SYGVNS. This CDR3 has 15 residues. This CDR3 reads CASSEYQGGGNEQFF. CDR3 DNA sequence: TGTGCCAGCAGTGAATATCAGGGAGGTGGGAATGAGCAGTTCTTC.

The chain recombines TRBV28 with TRBJ2-7, with D maybe TRBD1 (6 bases). V was shortened by 8 bases and J by 3 bases, with 20 bases between the two germline ends. CDR3 length equals 15 residues. Germline CDR1 reads MDHEN; CDR2 reads SYDVKM. CDR3 coding DNA: TGTGCCAGCTCCCAAATTGGGGGCAGAGTCTACGAGCAGTACTTC. Amino acid sequence: CASSQIGGRVYEQYF.

V usage is TRBV3-1 (or the pseudogene TRBV3-2) and J usage is TRBJ1-2, with D tentatively TRBD1 (6 bases). CDR1 is LGHDT, CDR2 YNNKEL, per germline (reference sequence). V gave up 1 base and J gave up 6 bases, with 12 bases separating them. CDR3 length: 14 amino acids. CDR3 in DNA: TGTGCCAGCAGCCAAGCGGGGGGCCGGGATGGCTACACCTTC. Translating it yields CASSQAGGRDGYTF.

CDR3 sequence: CASSRTRGGQYF. The CDR3 coding sequence is TGTGCCAGCAGCCGCACCAGGGGCGGGCAGTACTTC. The J gene is TRBJ2-7, the V gene TRBV6-5, with TRBD1 as a possible D gene (6 bases). Germline CDR1 reads MNHEY; CDR2 reads SVGAGI. V was trimmed by 6 bases and J by 9 bases, leaving 15 bases between them. The length of the CDR3 is 12 residues.

The chain has TRBV7-3 and TRBJ2-1, with 7 bases aligning to TRBD2. Germline CDR1 is SGHTA and CDR2 is FQGTGA. J lost 6 bases, V lost 3 bases, and 5 bases had no gene match. The CDR3 is 14 residues long. CDR3 amino acids: CASSFGSGGNEQFF. DNA of the CDR3: TGTGCCAGCAGCTTTGGATCGGGAGGCAATGAGCAGTTCTTC.

In its sample, this clone was seen once. V is TRBV4-2 and J is TRBJ1-2; TRBD1 aligns across 8 bases. Germline CDR1 is LGHNA and CDR2 is YNFKEQ. V was pared by 4 bases and J by 2 bases, with 9 bases of the junction left unmatched. CDR3 size: 16 residues. CDR3 loop: CASSPLGQGKNYGYTF. The DNA of the CDR3 is TGTGCCAGCAGCCCTCTCGGACAGGGCAAAAACTATGGCTACACCTTC.

In this sample, this clone turned up a few times. This rearrangement joins TRBV6-5 to TRBJ2-7; tentatively, D is TRBD1 (6 bases). Germline V gene data show CDR1 as MNHEY and CDR2 as SVGAGI. The CDR3 totals 12 residues. V was cut by 6 bases and J by 7 bases, with 13 bases left in between. This CDR3 is CASRRDTAEQYF. CDR3 nucleotides: TGTGCCAGCAGACGGGACACTGCTGAGCAGTACTTC.

This clone was found a few times. This chain connects TRBV3-1 (or the pseudogene TRBV3-2) to TRBJ2-3; the match to TRBD2 covers 7 bases. With 4 bases clipped from V and 3 bases from J, the junction kept 7 bases outside the gene matches. The CDR3 is 15 amino acids. The germline CDR1 and CDR2 sequences are LGHDT and YNNKEL (reference sequence). DNA of the CDR3: TGTGCCAGCAGCCGCCGAGCGGGAAGGACAGATACGCAGTATTTT. The encoded protein is CASSRRAGRTDTQYF.

This rearrangement joins TRBV29-1 to TRBJ1-5, with 7 bases aligning to TRBD1. This CDR3 region has 13 residues. Germline-derived CDR1 and CDR2 are SQVTM and ANQGSEA. The trim removed 4 bases at V and 4 bases at J, leaving 4 bases unmatched. CDR3 nucleotides: TGCAGCGTTGCAGGGGGATTTAATCAGCCCCAGCATTTT. Protein: CSVAGGFNQPQHF.

The gene calls are TRBV18 and TRBJ2-1, with 9 bases fitting TRBD2. Germline CDR1 reads KGHSH; CDR2 reads LQKENI. J lost 7 bases, V lost 0 bases, and 7 bases had no gene match. CDR3 length equals 16 residues. The CDR3 region is CASSPPWASGVNEQFF. DNA of the CDR3: TGTGCCAGCTCACCACCGTGGGCTAGCGGGGTTAATGAGCAGTTCTTC. Full variable domain (outside the CDR3, taken from reference TRBV18 and TRBJ2-1): NAGVMQNPRHLVRRRGQEARLRCSPMKGHSHVYWYRQLPEEGLKFMVYLQKENIIDESGMPKERFSAEFPKEGPSILRIQQVVRGDSAAYFCASSPPWASGVNEQFFGPGTRLTVL.

This clone was seen once. This rearrangement joins TRBV18 to TRBJ2-2; TRBD1 aligns across 8 bases. The CDR3 is made up of 15 amino acids. Germline lookup yields CDR1 KGHSH and CDR2 LQKENI. V trimming: 3 bases; J trimming: 9 bases; junction bases outside the gene matches: 9. This CDR3 is CASSPSQGAARELFF. CDR3 bases: TGTGCCAGCTCACCTTCGCAGGGGGCAGCCCGGGAGCTGTTTTTT.

This chain uses TRBV20-1 with TRBJ2-7; TRBD2 matches 7 bases. CDR3 length: 11 amino acids. V shed 2 bases, J shed 5 bases, and the junction held 0 bases outside the gene matches. CDR1 is DFQATT, CDR2 SNEGSKA, per germline (reference sequence). The CDR3 DNA reads as TGCAGTGCTAGACGGGGGGACGAGCAGTACTTC. Translation: CSARRGDEQYF.

This clone is judged medium-sized (0.01 to 0.1%). The gene calls are TRBV7-8 and TRBJ1-2; 11 positions match TRBD1. CDR1 is SGHVS and CDR2 is FQNEAQ in the germline V gene. This CDR3 region has 15 residues. V lost 3 bases to trimming and J lost 5 bases; unmatched junction nucleotides: 5. CDR3 DNA: TGTGCCAGCAGCTTGGGACAGGGGGTAGAATATGGCTACACCTTC. It yields the protein CASSLGQGVEYGYTF.

Concerning this clone itself: Within the sample, other DNA sequences also encode this same CDR3. The CDR3 region is CASSRQKNTGELFF. Written as DNA, the CDR3 is TGTGCCAGCTCAAGACAAAAGAACACCGGGGAGCTGTTTTTT. This sequence joins TRBV18 and TRBJ2-2; D remains unclear. This CDR3 has 14 residues. Germline assignment: CDR1 KGHSH and CDR2 LQKENI. Trimming shortened V by 5 bases and J by 1 base, and 8 bases separated the two germline ends.